This TCR beta chain was documented in a study of cytomegalovirus exposure and HLA in healthy donors. Germline-derived CDR1 and CDR2 are SGHDT and YYEEEE. This CDR3 is 15 amino acids long. The trim removed 4 bases at V and 2 bases at J, leaving 6 bases unmatched. PCR used 60 Vbeta primers and 13 Jbeta primers. The assay was immunoSEQ multiplex PCR, and TCRdb's table has in-frame clones only and misses some. Counted here are under 200,000 clones, around three quarters occurring once; the ten biggest clones make up 2% to 2.5%. This receptor was obtained from a woman between 25 and 40 years old in good health and CMV-seropositive. The J gene is TRBJ1-3, the V gene TRBV5-6, with 7 bases lining up with TRBD1. Sequenced input: PBMCs. CDR3 residues: CASSLRQGTGNTIYF. The CDR3 coding sequence is TGTGCCAGCAGCCTTCGACAGGGAACTGGAAACACCATATATTTT.